The present entry profiles one TCR beta chain with its context. This sample was included in a study of Ad26.COV2.S vaccination and SARS-CoV-2 variants. Measured with immunoSEQ multiplex PCR; TCRdb has only the in-frame clones, and not every one. This sample has under 600,000 clones, with roughly nine tenths found just once. CDR1 is SGHAT, CDR2 FQNNGV, per germline. The length of the CDR3 is 13 residues. Trimming pared 5 bases from V and 6 bases from J, leaving 12 bases between. Specified treatment: 15 to 20 received Ad26.COV2.S at low or high dose, single or two shots; 5 received placebo; per-sample allocation not given. Sample collection was performed on day 63 after the first vaccine or placebo injection.

The rearrangement links TRBV11-2 to TRBJ2-3, with D uncertain. Sequencing was performed on peripheral blood, taken in a trial of Ad26.COV2.S vaccine versus placebo. The sequence derives from a person aged 18 to 65 who received the Ad26.COV2.S COVID-19 vaccine or a placebo. The CDR3 here is CASSIRSRDTQYF. Written as DNA, the CDR3 is TGTGCCAGCAGCATCCGGAGCCGCGATACGCAGTATTTT. Supplemented by reference TRBV11-2 and TRBJ2-3, the full variable domain reads EAGVAQSPRYKIIEKRQSVAFWCNPISGHATLYWYQQILGQGPKLLIQFQNNGVVDDSQLPKDRFSAERLKGVDSTLKIQPAKLEDSAVYLCASSIRSRDTQYFGPGTRLTVL.